The 16 T cell receptor beta chains presented below share a single source sample, sequenced in a study of low-dose radiotherapy and immunotherapy resistance in tumors. Covering alpha and beta chains, TRAV- and TRBV-specific primers were used for the first-strand cDNA. Both a constant-region primer and a V-primer adapter served to amplify TCRs across 15 to 25 PCR cycles. TCRdb re-called the reads through MiXCR, storing one row per CDR3 protein. The sample has roughly 11,000 distinct CDR3 sequences; roughly 60% are singletons. These receptors were taken from a human donor with advanced metastatic prostate, ovarian, gallbladder or colorectal cancer (not recorded which). This table probably holds off-target reads from a library built for another chain.

This clonotype was observed a handful of times. V and J are TRBV29-1 and TRBJ2-1, with a tentative D call TRBD1 (5 bases). Germline V CDR1 and CDR2: SQVTM, ANQGSEA. CDR3 length: 14 residues. V lost 4 bases and J 10 bases, leaving 20 bases between the germline ends. This chain's CDR3 is CSVGGAARTAEQFF. The CDR3 DNA reads as TGCAGCGTTGGTGGGGCAGCTCGAACTGCAGAGCAGTTCTTC.

J is TRBJ1-2 and V is TRBV7-2; no firm D call. The germline gives CDR1 SGHTA, CDR2 FQGNSA. The ends were cut back, 1 base at V and 2 bases at J, with 5 bases in the middle. The CDR3 contains 13 residues. The CDR3, as DNA: TGTGCCAGCAGCTTAGATGAAAACTATGGCTACACCTTC. Its translation: CASSLDENYGYTF.

The rearrangement links TRBV5-5 to TRBJ2-2; no firm D call. Germline V gene sequence: CDR1 SGHKS, CDR2 YYEKEE (reference sequence). Between the trimmed V and J ends, which lost 1 base and 5 bases, there was a span of 6 bases. The CDR3 loop spans 13 amino acids. CDR3 protein: CASSLLRTGELFF. The CDR3 coding sequence is TGTGCCAGCAGCTTGCTACGGACCGGGGAGCTGTTTTTT.

Within the sample, this clonotype is medium-sized. The chain has TRBV4-3 and TRBJ2-5; D gene ambiguous. In germline, CDR1 is LGHNA, CDR2 YSLEER. Between the trimmed V and J ends, which lost 2 bases and 3 bases, there was a span of 13 bases. This CDR3 has 15 residues. CDR3 sequence reads: CASSQWLLGKETQYF. As DNA, the CDR3 is TGCGCCAGCAGCCAATGGTTACTGGGGAAAGAGACCCAGTACTTC.

The chain couples TRBV9 to TRBJ1-1, with TRBD1 matching 7 bases. The germline V gene has CDR1 SGDLS and CDR2 YYNGEE. CDR3 length: 15 amino acids. After removal of 4 bases from V and 1 base from J, the junction contained 7 bases not matched to a gene. The CDR3 loop reads CASSIKQGQNTEAFF. CDR3 in DNA: TGTGCCAGCAGCATAAAACAGGGGCAGAACACTGAAGCTTTCTTT.

This chain links TRBV10-3 with TRBJ1-1; D perhaps matches TRBD1 (5 bases). CDR1 and CDR2 from the germline V gene are ENHRY and SYGVKD. The CDR3 runs to 14 residues. The germline V and J ends were trimmed by 2 bases and 6 bases, with 13 bases remaining between them. The CDR3 region has the DNA TGTGCCATCAGTGAGAAAGGAGGGGTTGCTGAAGCTTTCTTT. This encodes CAISEKGGVAEAFF.

The table lists this clonotype with a few counts. This sequence joins TRBV5-5 and TRBJ2-5, with D maybe TRBD1 (6 bases). Trimming left V 0 bases short and J 1 base short, with 13 bases between. The CDR3 runs to 16 residues. Looked up from germline, CDR1 is SGHKS and CDR2 is YYEKEE (reference sequence). The CDR3 loop reads CASSLAIGGRQETQYF. Written as DNA, the CDR3 is TGTGCCAGCAGCTTGGCTATTGGGGGCCGCCAAGAGACCCAGTACTTC.

The sample holds a few counts of this clonotype. This chain connects TRBV5-6 to TRBJ2-5; D remains unclear. Trimming took 4 bases from V and 5 from J, leaving 6 bases between them. Germline CDR1 is SGHDT and CDR2 is YYEEEE. This CDR3 spans 11 amino acids. CDR3 residues: CASSLWETQYF. Written as DNA, the CDR3 is TGTGCCAGCAGCCTCTGGGAGACCCAGTACTTC.

J is TRBJ2-2 and V is TRBV29-1; 8 nucleotides agree with TRBD2. CDR1 and CDR2 from the germline V gene are SQVTM and ANQGSEA. The CDR3 covers 14 residues. The J segment lost 6 bases and the V segment lost 6 bases, leaving 9 bases of the junction unmatched. CDR3 loop: CSVLGGAHSGELFF. The CDR3 coding sequence is TGCAGCGTCCTCGGGGGGGCCCACTCCGGGGAGCTGTTTTTT.

The rearrangement links TRBV28 to TRBJ2-7; D gene uncertain. Germline values: CDR1 MDHEN, CDR2 SYDVKM. V gave up 2 bases and J gave up 9 bases, with 17 bases separating them. CDR3 length equals 14 residues. CDR3 sequence: CASSLVLASSGQYF. As DNA, the CDR3 is TGTGCCAGCAGTTTAGTGCTGGCGTCTTCGGGGCAGTACTTC. Full variable domain (remainder filled in from reference TRBV28 and TRBJ2-7): DVKVTQSSRYLVKRTGEKVFLECVQDMDHENMFWYRQDPGLGLRLIYFSYDVKMKEKGDIPEGYSVSREKKERFSLILESASTNQTSMYLCASSLVLASSGQYFGPGTRLTVT.

V and J are TRBV7-8 and TRBJ1-2, with D possibly TRBD1 on 5 matching bases. Germline values: CDR1 SGHVS, CDR2 FQNEAQ. This CDR3 is 16 amino acids long. Trimming pared 5 bases from V and 8 bases from J, leaving 24 bases between. CDR3 region: CASSGGVGVADYGYTF. The CDR3 DNA reads TGTGCCAGCAGCGGCGGTGTAGGGGTGGCAGATTACGGCTACACCTTC.

This chain uses TRBV23-1 with TRBJ2-2; no clear D gene. TRBV23-1 is treated as an ORF (open reading frame) with a function not yet certain. Deletions cut 0 bases from V and 1 base from J, with 6 bases between. This CDR3 contains 15 residues. The CDR3 bases are TGCGCCAGCAGTCAATCAACCAGGAACACCGGGGAGCTGTTTTTT. This codes for CASSQSTRNTGELFF.

The chain uses TRBV4-3 and TRBJ1-2; D uncertain. Germline CDR1 reads LGHNA; CDR2 reads YSLEER. The V and J ends lost 2 bases and 4 bases respectively, with 14 bases between them. The CDR3 runs 15 residues. Here the CDR3 reads CASSQLAQALYGYTF. The CDR3 DNA sequence: TGCGCCAGCAGCCAATTGGCGCAGGCACTCTATGGCTACACCTTC.

The chain is built from TRBV5-5 and TRBJ2-3, with 7 bases aligning to TRBD2. The germline CDR1 and CDR2 sequences are SGHKS and YYEKEE (reference sequence). J gave up 6 bases and V 0 bases, and 16 bases lay outside the gene matches. The CDR3 length is 18 residues. CDR3 loop: CASSLERTGRGGRDTQYF. In DNA form, the CDR3 reads TGTGCCAGCAGCTTGGAACGAACGGGGAGGGGAGGAAGGGATACGCAGTATTTT.

V and J are TRBV7-6 and TRBJ1-2, with D uncertain. This CDR3 is built from 15 residues. From germline, CDR1 is SGHVS and CDR2 FNYEAQ. Trimming took off 5 bases at V and 4 bases at J, with 17 bases between the two ends. The CDR3 region is CASSRPGPSSYGYTF. In DNA form, the CDR3 reads TGTGCCAGCAGCCGACCAGGACCTTCTTCCTATGGCTACACCTTC.

In its sample, this clonotype was seen a few times. The rearrangement links TRBV28 to TRBJ2-2; D gene ambiguous. Germline lookup yields CDR1 MDHEN and CDR2 SYDVKM. V lost 7 bases to trimming and J lost 0 bases, with 12 bases between them. The CDR3 is made up of 15 amino acids. The CDR3 spells CASTAVGANTGELFF. The CDR3 DNA sequence: TGTGCCAGCACCGCAGTGGGTGCGAACACCGGGGAGCTGTTTTTT.